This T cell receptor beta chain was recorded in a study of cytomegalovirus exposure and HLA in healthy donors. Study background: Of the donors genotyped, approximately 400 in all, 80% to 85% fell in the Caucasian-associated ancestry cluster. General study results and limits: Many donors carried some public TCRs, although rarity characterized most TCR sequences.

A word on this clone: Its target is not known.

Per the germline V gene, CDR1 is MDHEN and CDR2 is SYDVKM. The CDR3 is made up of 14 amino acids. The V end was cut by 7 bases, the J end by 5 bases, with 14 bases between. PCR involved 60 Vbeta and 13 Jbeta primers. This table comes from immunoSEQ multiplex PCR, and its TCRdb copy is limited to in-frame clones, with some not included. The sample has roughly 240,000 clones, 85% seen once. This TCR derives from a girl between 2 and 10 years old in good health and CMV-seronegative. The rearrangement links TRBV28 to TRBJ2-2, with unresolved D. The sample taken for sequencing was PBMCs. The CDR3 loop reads CASTQVQSTGELFF. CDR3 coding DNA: TGTGCCAGCACCCAAGTCCAGTCAACCGGGGAGCTGTTTTTT.